This entry features one T cell receptor beta chain sequence. Its cognate antigen has yet to be identified. Base qualities are not at hand, and no much larger clone is one base apart. The data belong to a study of blood T cell repertoires in COVID-19 (TCRdb year 2020). For the wider study: Collaborator samples came from the United States, Italy and Spain and covered acute and convalescent phases of COVID-19. The prospective study material was composed of cDNA or gDNA derived from T cells, B-cell-depleted T cells, or PBMCs. Deeply sampled blood TCRbeta repertoires from subjects exposed to, actively infected with, or recovered from COVID-19 were included in the dataset. The repertoires were released in a freely available public database meant as a resource for research on the immune response to SARS-CoV-2. The samples were drawn from the first 160 participants of the ongoing ImmuneRACE study and from over 950 subjects provided by 6 global collaborators. The sample metadata nearly always contained a de-identified subject ID, COVID-19 status, age in years and sex. Where available, HLA class I and class II types were obtained from metadata supplied by the sample provider rather than from assay-based typing. Findings and caveats that apply to the study as a whole: Clinical and demographic metadata were provided uncurated, with the amount varying by source and participant.

Participants in the prospective study were aged roughly 18 to 100 years, lived in under 30 United States geographic areas, and enrolled through a virtual design. Cohort assignment in the prospective study relied on participant-reported clinical history from a screening survey and a study questionnaire. ImmuneRACE Cohort 3 recovered participants were defined by two consecutive negative NP/OP PCR tests, healthcare professional clearance, or symptom resolution. In the prospective study, whole blood, serum and a nasopharyngeal or oropharyngeal swab were collected from each participant by mobile phlebotomists. Participants in the prospective study had the option to provide additional blood draws and questionnaires over a roughly 2-month period. Prospective study blood samples were shipped either frozen or at room temperature before DNA extraction. TCRbeta CDR3 regions were amplified from genomic DNA by means of the immunoSEQ Assay, a bias-controlled multiplex PCR. In the original analysis: The number of nucleated cells in each sample was estimated from the amplification of reference gene primers within the assay. To quantify the absolute abundance of each unique TCRbeta CDR3 rearrangement, sequence reads were collapsed and filtered. For each sample, productive Simpson clonality was calculated by taking the square root of Simpson's diversity index across productive rearrangements. In its TCRdb copy, this immuneACCESS table keeps in-frame sequences only and misses some clones. Where compared with another copy, unresolved V genes explain less than half of these, and the others have no known cause. D and trimming come from the DNA, and the V and J calls and clone size come from that table. Counted in this sample were just over 350,000 clones; less than 90% of them appeared once. Around 3% of the sample belongs to the ten largest clones.

This TCR came from a young woman who had recovered from COVID-19. Input material: PBMCs or T cells enriched from blood (not recorded which).

The DNA is TGTGCCAGCAGTTTAGCGGGAATGGAGACCCAGTACTTC. Its protein is CASSLAGMETQYF. The rearranged segments are TRBV27 and TRBJ2-5, and TRBD2 may be the D gene, going by 6 matching bases. Measured from the cysteine to the phenylalanine, the CDR3 is 13 residues long. Only the CDR3 DNA stays, 39 bases, in frame from base 1. Trimming at the junction amounts to 2 bases on V and 5 bases on J, and the germline ends lie 9 bases apart. Sequences MNHEY (CDR1) and SMNVEV (CDR2) are obtained from the germline V gene (reference sequence).